The 10 T cell receptor beta chains presented below share a single source sample, sequenced in a study of identical twins. TCRdb redid the calling of the 5' RACE reads with MiXCR, one entry per CDR3 protein. Counted here are some 460,000 distinct CDR3 sequences, 13% to 15% occurring once; the ten biggest clones make up about 0.53%. These data were also reused for a study on yellow fever vaccine responses in identical twins.

The sequencing sample was made of CD4+ T cells sorted from blood. The source is a woman in her late teens or twenties in good health.

J is TRBJ1-5 and V is TRBV12-3 or TRBV12-4; 7 nucleotides agree with TRBD1. CDR3 length equals 14 residues. V gave up 6 bases and J gave up 4 bases; unmatched junction bases: 6. The CDR3 spells CASRAGGRNQPQHF. CDR3 DNA sequence: TGTGCCAGCAGAGCAGGGGGAAGGAATCAGCCCCAGCATTTT.

At least ten counts were recorded for this clonotype. This chain connects TRBV3-1 to TRBJ2-1; 8 nucleotides match TRBD1. Germline V lookup: CDR1 LGHDT, CDR2 YNNKEL (reference sequence). J lost 5 bases, V lost 4 bases, and 7 bases had no gene match. This CDR3 has 15 amino acids. CDR3 sequence reads: CASSRFGQGDNEQFF. In DNA, the CDR3 is TGTGCCAGCAGCCGCTTCGGACAGGGCGACAATGAGCAGTTCTTC.

The chain has TRBV27 and TRBJ2-4; maybe TRBD1 (6 bases). V was shortened by 4 bases and J by 9 bases, with 16 bases between the two germline ends. CDR1 and CDR2 from the germline V gene are MNHEY and SMNVEV (reference sequence). The length of the CDR3 is 14 residues. The CDR3 spells CASSYRAGEAIQYF. As DNA, the CDR3 is TGTGCCAGCAGTTATCGGGCAGGGGAAGCCATTCAGTACTTC.

A few counts support this clonotype. The chain is built from TRBV7-6 and TRBJ2-1, with 10 bases matching TRBD2. The junction had 11 bases not matched to a gene; V was cut back by 1 base and J by 8 bases. CDR3 length: 17 residues. Germline CDR1 SGHVS, CDR2 FNYEAQ. This CDR3 reads CASSLGDRLAGRDEQFF. In DNA, the CDR3 is TGTGCCAGCAGCTTAGGGGACCGACTAGCGGGCAGGGATGAGCAGTTCTTC.

This chain links TRBV20-1 with TRBJ1-1; tentative D call: TRBD1 (5 bases). This CDR3 is 13 amino acids long. CDR1 DFQATT and CDR2 SNEGSKA come from the germline V gene (reference sequence). V lost 3 bases and J lost 0, with 8 bases in between. CDR3 sequence reads: CSASKGLNTEAFF. DNA for the CDR3: TGCAGTGCTAGTAAGGGGCTGAACACTGAAGCTTTCTTT.

The chain joins TRBV27 to TRBJ1-2; possibly TRBD1 for D (5 bases). Per the germline V gene, CDR1 is MNHEY and CDR2 is SMNVEV (reference sequence). The CDR3 loop spans 15 amino acids. V was pared by 3 bases and J by 4 bases, with 15 bases between. For the CDR3, the DNA is TGTGCCAGCAGTTTTGCCGGAATAGGGGTCTATGGCTACACCTTC. Protein product: CASSFAGIGVYGYTF.

This clonotype showed up many times. CDR3 sequence: CASSSLPDTQYF. Here the CDR3 DNA reads TGTGCCAGCAGCTCGCTCCCAGATACGCAGTATTTT. This chain joins TRBV7-2 and TRBJ2-3; no clear D gene. Germline CDR1 reads SGHTA; CDR2 reads FQGNSA. The V end lost 4 bases, the J end lost 4 bases, and 6 bases lay between the germline ends. This CDR3 has 12 residues.

The chain joins TRBV9 to TRBJ2-5; no clear D. The CDR3 is 14 residues long. V was pared by 0 bases and J by 5 bases, with 11 bases between. The germline V gene encodes CDR1 SGDLS and CDR2 YYNGEE. The CDR3 loop reads CASSVAPTRETQYF. CDR3 bases: TGTGCCAGCAGCGTAGCCCCTACCCGGGAGACCCAGTACTTC.

The rearrangement uses TRBV27 and TRBJ2-7, with D perhaps matching TRBD1 (6 bases). The CDR3 loop spans 14 amino acids. CDR1 is MNHEY and CDR2 is SMNVEV in the germline V gene (reference sequence). The V end was cut by 3 bases, the J end by 6 bases, with 15 bases between. The CDR3 coding sequence is TGTGCCAGCAGTTTTTGGGGACACTGGTCCGAGCAGTACTTC. It encodes CASSFWGHWSEQYF.

The table lists this clonotype with a few counts. In DNA, the CDR3 is TGCAGCGTACTCACAGGCACAGATACGCAGTATTTT. This sequence encodes CSVLTGTDTQYF. The genes are TRBV29-1 and TRBJ2-3; D is ambiguous. CDR3 length: 12 amino acids. The germline CDR1 and CDR2 sequences are SQVTM and ANQGSEA. V was shortened by 6 bases and J by 1 base, with 8 bases between the two germline ends.